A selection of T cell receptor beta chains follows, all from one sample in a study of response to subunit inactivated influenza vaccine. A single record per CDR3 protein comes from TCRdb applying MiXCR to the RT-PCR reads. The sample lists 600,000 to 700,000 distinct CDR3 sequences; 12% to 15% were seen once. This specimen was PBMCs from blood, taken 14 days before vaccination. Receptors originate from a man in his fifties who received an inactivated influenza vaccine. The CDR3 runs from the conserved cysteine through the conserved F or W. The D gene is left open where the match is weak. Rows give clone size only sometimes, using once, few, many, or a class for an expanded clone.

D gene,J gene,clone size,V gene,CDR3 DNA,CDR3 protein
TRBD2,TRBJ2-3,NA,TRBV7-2,TGTGCCAGCAGTATAGCGGGGGGGGTTAGCACAGATACGCAGTATTTT,CASSIAGGVSTDTQYF
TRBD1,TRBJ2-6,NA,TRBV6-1,TGTGCCAGCAGCCGGGACAGATACTCTGGGGCCAACGTCCTGACTTTC,CASSRDRYSGANVLTF
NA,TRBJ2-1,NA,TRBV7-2,TGTGCCAGCAGCTTAGCGGTGGCCCAAGGGGCCTACAATGAGCAGTTCTTC,CASSLAVAQGAYNEQFF
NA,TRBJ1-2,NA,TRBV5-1,TGCGCCAGCAGCTCCAGGTACATTTATGGCTACACCTTC,CASSSRYIYGYTF
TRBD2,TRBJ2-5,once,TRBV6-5,TGTGCCAGCAGTTTCTCCCTTCAAGCGGGGGCGGAGGAGACCCAGTACTTC,CASSFSLQAGAEETQYF
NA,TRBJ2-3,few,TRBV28,TGTGCCAGCAGTCCACTCGAGGTAGTGGGCACAGATACGCAGTATTTT,CASSPLEVVGTDTQYF
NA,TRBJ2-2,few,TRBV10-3,TGTGCCATCAGTGAGAACCTTAGAACGAACACCGGGGAGCTGTTTTTT,CAISENLRTNTGELFF
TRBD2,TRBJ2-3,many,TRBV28,TGTGCCAGCGGGCTGGCGGGAGGGACAGATACGCAGTATTTT,CASGLAGGTDTQYF
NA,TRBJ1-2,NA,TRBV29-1,TGCAGCGTTTCCCCCCCGAATAACTATGGCTACACCTTC,CSVSPPNNYGYTF
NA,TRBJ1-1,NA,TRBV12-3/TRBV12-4,TGTGCCAGCAGTTTAGGCGGCCAGGAAGCTTTCTTT,CASSLGGQEAFF
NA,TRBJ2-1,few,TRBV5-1,TGCGCCAGCACCGTAATGAGCGGATCCTACAATGAGCAGTTCTTC,CASTVMSGSYNEQFF
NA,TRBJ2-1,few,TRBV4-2,TGTGCCAGCAGCCAACTAACAGGGATTGAGCAGTTCTTC,CASSQLTGIEQFF
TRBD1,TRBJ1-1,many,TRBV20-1,TGCAGTGCTCCTCCAGGGGGGAAGGTTGAAGCTTTCTTT,CSAPPGGKVEAFF
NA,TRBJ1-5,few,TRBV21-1,TGTGCCAGCAGCAAACTCCGGGACAGCCGGATTCAGCCCCAGCATTTT,CASSKLRDSRIQPQHF
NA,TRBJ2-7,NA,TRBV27,TGTGCCAGCAGTTTACAGGCCTGGTCCTACGAGCAGTACTTC,CASSLQAWSYEQYF
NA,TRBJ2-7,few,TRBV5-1,TGCGCCAGCAGAGGCCCCCAGTACTTC,CASRGPQYF
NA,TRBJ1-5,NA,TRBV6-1,TGTGCCAGCAGTGAAGCGCGTACAGGACGCAATCAGCCCCAGCATTTT,CASSEARTGRNQPQHF
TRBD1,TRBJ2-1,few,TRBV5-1,TGCGCCAGCAGCTTGACAGGGGTTGACAATGAGCAGTTCTTC,CASSLTGVDNEQFF
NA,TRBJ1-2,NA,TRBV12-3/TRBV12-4,TGTGCCAGCAGTGCCTCAGGGTATGGCTACACCTTC,CASSASGYGYTF
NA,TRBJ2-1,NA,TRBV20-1,TGCAGTGCTAGTATTGACAATGAGCAGTTCTTC,CSASIDNEQFF
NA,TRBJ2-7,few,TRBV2,TGTGCCAGCAGGGTTCGCCTCACCGGACTCGAGCAGTACTTC,CASRVRLTGLEQYF
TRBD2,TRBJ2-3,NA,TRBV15,TGTGCCACCAGTTTACTAGCGGGAGGGCAAGATACGCAGTATTTT,CATSLLAGGQDTQYF
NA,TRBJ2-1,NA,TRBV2,TGTGCCAGCAGTGCGGAACGTGAGCAGTTCTTC,CASSAEREQFF
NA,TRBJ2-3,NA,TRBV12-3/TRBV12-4,TGTGCCAGCACTGCAGATTACAGGGCGAGCACAGATACGCAGTATTTT,CASTADYRASTDTQYF
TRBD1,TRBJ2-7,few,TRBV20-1,TGCAGTGCTAGAGACAGACAGGGGAACCTCCTCTACGAGCAGTACTTC,CSARDRQGNLLYEQYF
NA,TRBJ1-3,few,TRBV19,TGTGCCAGTAGTATTGCCCTCTCTGGAAACACCATATATTTT,CASSIALSGNTIYF